This T cell receptor beta chain was retrieved from a study of T cell responses to AZD1222 COVID-19 vaccine (dated by TCRdb to about 2021). Regarding the complete study: A total of 240 or so trial participants underwent TCR sequencing, of whom 200 to 220 had received two doses of AZD1222 and about 26 had received two doses of the MenACWY control vaccine. Trial participants were enrolled by age into subgroups of 18-55, 56-69 and 70-plus years, and around 150, 29 and 61 TCR-sequenced participants, respectively, were included in these subgroups.

This specimen's time point label, per the study, means: about 28 days (+/-7) after the second vaccine dose. The treatment or condition tag for this specimen amounts to: meningococcal conjugate vaccine given as trial control. The vaccinee samples were drawn from two UK trials, COV001 and COV002, one of which was a single-blind randomized controlled phase 2/3 trial testing AZD1222 (ChAdOx1 nCoV-19) in healthy adults. For TCRbeta chain sequencing, PBMC samples were collected from trial participants at day 0 and at day 28 after the second dose. A single count supports this clone. No antigen is known for it. Base qualities are not provided; no much larger clone lies one nucleotide away. The CDR3 regions of human TCRbeta chains were subjected to immunosequencing. The original pipeline was this. Repertoire TCRs were checked for matches against a reference library of SARS-CoV-2-specific TCRs that had been generated using the MIRA antigen-specificity platform. Breadth was defined as the fraction of unique TCRs that were SARS-CoV-2-associated. Depth was defined as the fraction of total T cells that were SARS-CoV-2-associated. Using the MIRA data, each spike-specific TCR was mapped to the spike region that the TCR reacts to and placed in a CD4 or CD8 class. Log10-transformed breadth and depth values were compared by one-way ANOVA with Sidak's multiple comparisons tests. TCRdb carries this immuneACCESS record with in-frame sequences only. Its versions omit some clonotypes, under half of them owing to an unresolved V gene in the studies checked, with the rest unexplained. V and J calls plus clone size are reproduced from that table; the DNA served to infer D and trimming. Across this sample there are 150,000 or so clones, with just under 90% seen only once. The top ten constitute roughly 4.3% of the sample.

Trimming takes 5 bases from V and 7 bases from J, and the germline ends sit 7 bases apart. For CDR1 and CDR2, the germline V gene lists KGHDR and SFDVKD. The CDR3 contains 12 residues, cysteine and phenylalanine counted. Just the 36-base CDR3 DNA is kept, in frame starting at base 1. Study-wide conclusions, independent of this receptor: Reportedly, almost half of the unique spike-specific TCRs recognized epitopes lying outside the regions that are mutated in the B.1.351 and B.1.1.7 variants. After two AZD1222 doses, both the breadth and the depth of spike-specific TCRs were significantly higher than at day 0 and than in MenACWY recipients. The whole spike protein was spanned by vaccine-associated CD4 TCRs, and dominant responses were seen in regions 160-218 and 743-854. Conclusions about previously exposed vaccinees are limited because only six or seven AZD1222 recipients were SARS-CoV-2 seropositive at baseline. Participants were mostly white British, with more females than males. The authors suggested clonal diversity may have been underestimated. No day 14 peak-response samples were available, so repertoires were characterized only after the peak T cell response. In the small 56-69-year group, the increase in depth fell short of significance, most likely because of low power.

This receptor was identified in an adult who received the MenACWY meningococcal vaccine as a control. Here the chain combines TRBV24-1 and TRBJ1-4; possibly the D gene is TRBD1, per 5 matching bases. Sequenced here: peripheral blood, sampled 28 days after the second dose of the MenACWY control vaccine. The DNA is as follows: TGTGCCACCAGTGGAAGGGGTGAAAAACTGTTTTTT. This yields the protein CATSGRGEKLFF.